This is a list of T cell receptor beta chains from one sample in a study of cytomegalovirus exposure and HLA in healthy donors. Libraries were prepared by immunoSEQ multiplex PCR; TCRdb keeps only in-frame clonotypes and omits some of them. The table has some 180,000 clones, 65% to 85% seen once. The specimen was PBMCs. Receptors were obtained from a man aged 40-55 years in good health and CMV-seropositive. Both conserved end residues are trimmed from each CDR3. Each record gives: D gene, V gene, CDR3 protein. D genes are given only for firm matches.

d_call: -
v_call: TRBV5-8
cdr3_aa: ASSFDTGADTQY

d_call: TRBD2
v_call: TRBV14
cdr3_aa: ASSQEAGGYNEQF

d_call: -
v_call: TRBV10-1
cdr3_aa: ASSDPLASPTGTNEQF

d_call: -
v_call: TRBV7-2
cdr3_aa: ASSLNGQLNTIY

d_call: -
v_call: TRBV28
cdr3_aa: ASSIGGGRGPQH

d_call: -
v_call: TRBV6-5
cdr3_aa: ASSQTRTNEQF

d_call: TRBD1
v_call: TRBV7-9
cdr3_aa: ASSLGTGNYEQY

d_call: -
v_call: TRBV18
cdr3_aa: ASSYEGRGEQF

d_call: -
v_call: TRBV7-2
cdr3_aa: ASSLVPPGNNEKLF

d_call: -
v_call: TRBV5-1
cdr3_aa: ASTGKSNTGELF

d_call: -
v_call: TRBV5-6
cdr3_aa: ASRVGQGLSVQY

d_call: -
v_call: TRBV6-5
cdr3_aa: ASSYRGGYT

d_call: -
v_call: TRBV6-1
cdr3_aa: ASSEQRSYEQY

d_call: -
v_call: TRBV13
cdr3_aa: ASSLGALGFYEQY

d_call: -
v_call: TRBV10-3
cdr3_aa: AISVELPNTEAF

d_call: -
v_call: TRBV6-1
cdr3_aa: ASRDSGANVLT

d_call: -
v_call: TRBV30
cdr3_aa: AWKAGGEKLF

d_call: TRBD1
v_call: TRBV4-1
cdr3_aa: ASSRDRLGLF

d_call: -
v_call: TRBV7-3
cdr3_aa: ASSLTADYSRRRVKGEQY

d_call: -
v_call: TRBV28
cdr3_aa: ASSLAGAGQPQH

d_call: TRBD2
v_call: TRBV9
cdr3_aa: ASSARSGRLNNEQF

d_call: -
v_call: TRBV12-5
cdr3_aa: ASSRDWVADTQY

d_call: TRBD1
v_call: TRBV5-4
cdr3_aa: ASSLGQGPYGYT

d_call: TRBD1
v_call: TRBV6-6
cdr3_aa: ASSYGTDYGYT

d_call: -
v_call: TRBV9
cdr3_aa: ASSSRLGSYEQY

d_call: -
v_call: TRBV21-1
cdr3_aa: ASSVTGGFAQPQH

d_call: -
v_call: TRBV6-5
cdr3_aa: ASSYSTGAQTYEQF

d_call: TRBD2
v_call: TRBV5-6
cdr3_aa: ASSSRGGGATGELF

d_call: TRBD1
v_call: TRBV29-1
cdr3_aa: SARGGQGGSEAF

d_call: TRBD2
v_call: TRBV30
cdr3_aa: AWRAGTSGSGKETQY

d_call: TRBD2
v_call: TRBV14
cdr3_aa: ASSPASGSYTDTQY

d_call: -
v_call: TRBV7-7
cdr3_aa: ASSLREGNYNEQF

d_call: TRBD1
v_call: TRBV7-9
cdr3_aa: ASSLARDSYEQY

d_call: -
v_call: TRBV5-1
cdr3_aa: ASSPPGQLPGNYT

d_call: -
v_call: TRBV7-6
cdr3_aa: ASSLKQGLDTQY

d_call: -
v_call: TRBV7-9
cdr3_aa: ASTPPGGLNEKLF

d_call: -
v_call: TRBV28
cdr3_aa: ASSLVGGNEKLF

d_call: TRBD2
v_call: TRBV6-5
cdr3_aa: ASSYSSGRSYEQY

d_call: TRBD2
v_call: TRBV4-2
cdr3_aa: ASSQEFSSGSLTGELF

d_call: -
v_call: TRBV5-4
cdr3_aa: ASSLDGFEAF

d_call: TRBD1
v_call: TRBV5-1
cdr3_aa: ASSSGQGASEAF

d_call: -
v_call: TRBV28
cdr3_aa: ASRVSGVTEAF

d_call: -
v_call: TRBV29-1
cdr3_aa: SVGTGGGQPQH

d_call: -
v_call: TRBV6-1
cdr3_aa: ASSDGRAEAF

d_call: TRBD2
v_call: TRBV6-1
cdr3_aa: ASSDHGLAGGTYEQY

d_call: TRBD1
v_call: TRBV6-5
cdr3_aa: ASRTRTGGGGYT

d_call: TRBD1
v_call: TRBV11-3
cdr3_aa: ASSSRQGDEAF

d_call: TRBD1
v_call: TRBV29-1
cdr3_aa: SVPGQGLREQF

d_call: TRBD2
v_call: TRBV5-1
cdr3_aa: ASSLTGGGNHEQY

d_call: TRBD1
v_call: TRBV11-1
cdr3_aa: ASSQDRVGETQY

d_call: -
v_call: TRBV5-5
cdr3_aa: ASSFSSGAGNTIY

d_call: -
v_call: TRBV18
cdr3_aa: ASSPPSGGSETQY

d_call: -
v_call: TRBV5-1
cdr3_aa: ASSLGRGLTTEAF

d_call: TRBD2
v_call: TRBV7-2
cdr3_aa: ATSLTSGSFNEQF